This T cell receptor (beta chain) was documented in a study of blood T cell repertoires in COVID-19. Method: immunoSEQ multiplex PCR; TCRdb's copy keeps in-frame clones and lacks some. The data hold approximately 220,000 clones, with roughly 89% observed a single time. Recruitment covered 20 to 25 US areas and drew participants whose ages spanned roughly 18 to 100 years. V was trimmed by 5 bases and J by 1 base, leaving 21 bases between them. CDR1 SGHNT and CDR2 YENEEA come from the germline V gene. This CDR3 has 18 amino acids. This clone was observed a single time. The sequence was collected from a woman between 40 and 55 years old who had recovered from COVID-19. The sample consisted of PBMCs or T cells enriched from blood (not recorded which). The chain couples TRBV11-3 to TRBJ2-1; possibly TRBD2 for D (6 bases). CDR3 in amino acids: CASSGGALTPESYNEQFF. The CDR3 DNA reads TGTGCCAGCAGCGGAGGGGCCCTAACCCCTGAGTCCTACAATGAGCAGTTCTTC.